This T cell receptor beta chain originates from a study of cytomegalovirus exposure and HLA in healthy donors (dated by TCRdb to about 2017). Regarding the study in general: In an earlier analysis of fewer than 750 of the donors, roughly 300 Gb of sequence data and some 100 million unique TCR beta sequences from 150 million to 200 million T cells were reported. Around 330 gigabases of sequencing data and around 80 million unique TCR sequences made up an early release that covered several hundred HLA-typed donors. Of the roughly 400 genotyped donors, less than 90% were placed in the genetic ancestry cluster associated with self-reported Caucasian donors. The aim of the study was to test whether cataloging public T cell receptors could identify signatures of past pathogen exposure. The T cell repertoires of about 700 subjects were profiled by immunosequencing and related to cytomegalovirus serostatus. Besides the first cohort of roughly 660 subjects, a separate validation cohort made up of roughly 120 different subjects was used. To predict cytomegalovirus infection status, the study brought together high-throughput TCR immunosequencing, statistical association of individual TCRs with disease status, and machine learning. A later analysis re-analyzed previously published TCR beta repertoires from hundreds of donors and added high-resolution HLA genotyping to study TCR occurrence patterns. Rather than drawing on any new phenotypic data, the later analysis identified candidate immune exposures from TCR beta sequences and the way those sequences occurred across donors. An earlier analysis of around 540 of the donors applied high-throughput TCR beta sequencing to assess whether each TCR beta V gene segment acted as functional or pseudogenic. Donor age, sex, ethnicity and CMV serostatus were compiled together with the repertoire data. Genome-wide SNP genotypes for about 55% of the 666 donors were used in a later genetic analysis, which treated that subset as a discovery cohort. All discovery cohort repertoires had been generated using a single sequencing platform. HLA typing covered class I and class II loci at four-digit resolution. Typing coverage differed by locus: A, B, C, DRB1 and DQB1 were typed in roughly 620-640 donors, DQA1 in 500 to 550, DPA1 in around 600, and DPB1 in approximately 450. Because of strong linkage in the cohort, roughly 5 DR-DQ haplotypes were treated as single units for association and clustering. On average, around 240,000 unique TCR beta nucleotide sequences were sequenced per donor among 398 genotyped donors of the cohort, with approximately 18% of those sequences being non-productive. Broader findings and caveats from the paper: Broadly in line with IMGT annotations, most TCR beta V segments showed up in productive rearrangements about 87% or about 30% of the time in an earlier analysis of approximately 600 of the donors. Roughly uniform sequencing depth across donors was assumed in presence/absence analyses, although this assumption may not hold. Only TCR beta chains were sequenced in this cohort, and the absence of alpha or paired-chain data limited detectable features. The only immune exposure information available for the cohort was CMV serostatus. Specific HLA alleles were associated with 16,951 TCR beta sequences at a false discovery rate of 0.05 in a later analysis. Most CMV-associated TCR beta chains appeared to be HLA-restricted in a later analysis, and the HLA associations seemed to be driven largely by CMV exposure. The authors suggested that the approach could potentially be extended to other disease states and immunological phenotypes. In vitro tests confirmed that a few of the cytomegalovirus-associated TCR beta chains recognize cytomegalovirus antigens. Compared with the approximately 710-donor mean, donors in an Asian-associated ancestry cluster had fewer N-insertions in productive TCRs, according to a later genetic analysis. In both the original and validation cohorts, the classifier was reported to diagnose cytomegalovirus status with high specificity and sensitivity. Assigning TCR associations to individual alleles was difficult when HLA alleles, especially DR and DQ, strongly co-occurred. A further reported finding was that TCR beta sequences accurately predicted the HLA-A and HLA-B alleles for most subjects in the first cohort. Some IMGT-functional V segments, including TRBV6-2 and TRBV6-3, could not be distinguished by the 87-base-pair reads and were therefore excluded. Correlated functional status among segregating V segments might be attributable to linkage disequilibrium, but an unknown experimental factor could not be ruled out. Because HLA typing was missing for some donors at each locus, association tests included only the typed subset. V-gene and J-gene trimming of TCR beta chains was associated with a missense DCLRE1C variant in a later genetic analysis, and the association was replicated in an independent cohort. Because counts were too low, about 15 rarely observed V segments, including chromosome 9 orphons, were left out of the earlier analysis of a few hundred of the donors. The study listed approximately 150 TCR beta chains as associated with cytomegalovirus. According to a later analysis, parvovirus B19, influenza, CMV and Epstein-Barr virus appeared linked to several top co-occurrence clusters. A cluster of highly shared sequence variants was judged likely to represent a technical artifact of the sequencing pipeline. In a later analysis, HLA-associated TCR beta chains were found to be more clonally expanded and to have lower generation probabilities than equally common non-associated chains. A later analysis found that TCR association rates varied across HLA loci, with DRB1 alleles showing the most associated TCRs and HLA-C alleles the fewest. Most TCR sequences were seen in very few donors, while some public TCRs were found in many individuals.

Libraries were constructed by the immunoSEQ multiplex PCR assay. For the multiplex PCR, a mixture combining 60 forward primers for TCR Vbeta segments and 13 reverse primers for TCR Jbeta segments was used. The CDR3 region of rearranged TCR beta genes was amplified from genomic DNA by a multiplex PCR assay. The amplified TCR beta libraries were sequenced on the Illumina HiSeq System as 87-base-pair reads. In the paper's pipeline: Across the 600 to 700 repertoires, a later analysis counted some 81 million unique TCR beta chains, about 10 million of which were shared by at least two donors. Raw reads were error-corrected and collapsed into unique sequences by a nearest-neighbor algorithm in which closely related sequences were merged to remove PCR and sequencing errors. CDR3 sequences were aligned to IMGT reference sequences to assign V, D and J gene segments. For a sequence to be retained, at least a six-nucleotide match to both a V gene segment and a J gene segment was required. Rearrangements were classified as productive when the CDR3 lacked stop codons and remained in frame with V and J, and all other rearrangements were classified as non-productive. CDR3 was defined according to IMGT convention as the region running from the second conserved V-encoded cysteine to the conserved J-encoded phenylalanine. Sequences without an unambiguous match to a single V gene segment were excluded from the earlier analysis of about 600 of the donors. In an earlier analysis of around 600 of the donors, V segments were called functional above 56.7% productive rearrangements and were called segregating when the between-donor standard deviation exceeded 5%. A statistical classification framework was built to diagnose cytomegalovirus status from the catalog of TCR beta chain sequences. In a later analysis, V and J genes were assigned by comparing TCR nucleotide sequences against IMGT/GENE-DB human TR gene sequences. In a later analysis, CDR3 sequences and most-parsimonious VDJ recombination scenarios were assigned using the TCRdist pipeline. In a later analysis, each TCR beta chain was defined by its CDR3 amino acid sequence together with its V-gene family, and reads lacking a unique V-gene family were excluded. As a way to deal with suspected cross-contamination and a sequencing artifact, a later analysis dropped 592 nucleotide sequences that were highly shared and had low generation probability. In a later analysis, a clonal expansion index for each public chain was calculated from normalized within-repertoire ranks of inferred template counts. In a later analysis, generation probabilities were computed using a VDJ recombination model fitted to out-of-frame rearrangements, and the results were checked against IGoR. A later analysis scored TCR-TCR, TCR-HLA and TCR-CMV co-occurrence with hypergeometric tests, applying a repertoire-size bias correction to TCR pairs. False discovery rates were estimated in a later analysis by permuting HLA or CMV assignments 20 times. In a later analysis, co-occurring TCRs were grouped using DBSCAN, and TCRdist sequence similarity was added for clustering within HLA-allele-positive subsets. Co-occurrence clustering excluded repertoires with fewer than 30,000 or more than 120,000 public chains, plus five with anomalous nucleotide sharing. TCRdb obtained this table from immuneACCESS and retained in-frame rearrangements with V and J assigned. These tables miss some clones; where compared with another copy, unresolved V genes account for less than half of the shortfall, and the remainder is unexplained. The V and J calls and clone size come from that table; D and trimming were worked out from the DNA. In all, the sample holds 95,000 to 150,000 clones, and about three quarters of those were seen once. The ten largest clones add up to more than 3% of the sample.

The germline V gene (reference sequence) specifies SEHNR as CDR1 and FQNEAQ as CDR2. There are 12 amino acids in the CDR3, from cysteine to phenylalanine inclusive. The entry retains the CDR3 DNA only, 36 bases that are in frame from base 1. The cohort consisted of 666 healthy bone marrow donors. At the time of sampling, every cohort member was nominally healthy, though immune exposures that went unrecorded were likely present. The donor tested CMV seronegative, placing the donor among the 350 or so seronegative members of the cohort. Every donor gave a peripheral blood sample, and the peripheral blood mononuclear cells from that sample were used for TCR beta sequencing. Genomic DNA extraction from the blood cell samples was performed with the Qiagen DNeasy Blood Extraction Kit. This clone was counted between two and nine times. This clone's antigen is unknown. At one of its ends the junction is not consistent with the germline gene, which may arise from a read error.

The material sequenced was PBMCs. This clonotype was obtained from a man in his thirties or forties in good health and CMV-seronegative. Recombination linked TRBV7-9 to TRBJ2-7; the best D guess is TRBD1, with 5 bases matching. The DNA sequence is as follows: TGTTCCAGCAGCCCTGGGGCTTACGAGCAGTACTTC. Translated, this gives CSSSPGAYEQYF.